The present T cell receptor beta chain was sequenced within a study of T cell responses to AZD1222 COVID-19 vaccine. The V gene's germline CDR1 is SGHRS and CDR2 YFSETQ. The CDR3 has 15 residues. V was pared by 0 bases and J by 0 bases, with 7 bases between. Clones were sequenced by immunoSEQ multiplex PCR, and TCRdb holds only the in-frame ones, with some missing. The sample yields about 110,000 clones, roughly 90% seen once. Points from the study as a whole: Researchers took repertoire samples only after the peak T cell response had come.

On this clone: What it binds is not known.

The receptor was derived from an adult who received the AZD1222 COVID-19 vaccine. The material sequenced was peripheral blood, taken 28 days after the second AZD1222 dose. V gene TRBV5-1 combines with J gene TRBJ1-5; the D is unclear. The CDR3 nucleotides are TGCGCCAGCAGCTTGGGAGATTATAGCAATCAGCCCCAGCATTTT. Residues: CASSLGDYSNQPQHF.